At least ten counts were recorded for the clone carrying this T cell receptor (beta chain). Its antigen remains unknown. The entry originates in a study of immune heterogeneity within non-small cell lung tumors. For each sample, template was approximately 0.6 ug of bulk tumor genomic DNA. Several biopsies per primary tumor were taken during surgery, spaced as far apart as possible. Curative surgical treatment was performed in patients who had newly diagnosed, untreated non-small cell lung cancer. Each donor was a newly diagnosed non-small cell lung cancer patient undergoing surgery with curative intent. Multiplex PCR employing 32 V and 13 J primers generated amplicons of the TCR beta CDR3. TCRdb called the multiplex PCR reads again in MiXCR, with one record for every CDR3 protein. The repertoire holds around 10,000 distinct CDR3 sequences, 25% to 30% seen once, with approximately 12% in the top ten.

V shed 0 bases and J 0 bases; nucleotides not matched to a gene: 12. The germline CDR1 and CDR2 sequences are LNHDA and SQIVND (reference sequence). The length of the CDR3 is 19 residues. Study-level points and caveats: Local tumor mutational burden, with an R of around 0.37, correlated moderately but significantly with local T-cell clonality. The high-frequency T-cell receptor beta clonotypes mostly did not match up between individual patients.

The receptor comes from a man between 50 and 59 years old with non-small cell lung cancer. The chain joins TRBV19 to TRBJ2-3; 7 nucleotides align to TRBD1. Input material: lung tumor tissue. CDR3 region: CASSIDPHLDRASTDTQYF. In DNA, the CDR3 is TGTGCCAGTAGTATAGATCCCCACCTCGACAGGGCTAGCACAGATACGCAGTATTTT.